This T cell receptor beta chain was identified during a study of blood T cell repertoires in COVID-19. Study background: Both acute and convalescent COVID-19 samples were obtained from the United States, Italy and Spain. The analysed material was cDNA or gDNA that came from T cells, B-cell-depleted T cells, or PBMCs.

As originally analysed: Counts of nucleated cells, estimated from reference gene primer amplification, were obtained. TCRdb's copy holds only in-frame clones and misses some; the assay was immunoSEQ multiplex PCR. V and J calls and clone size follow that table, whereas D and trimming were derived from the DNA. Among 300,000 or so clones listed, just under 85% were seen once. The CDR3 runs to 13 residues. The germline CDR1 and CDR2 sequences are SGHRS and YFSETQ. V lost 3 bases and J 8 bases, leaving 9 bases between the germline ends. Sequenced sample: peripheral blood. The clonotype originates from a woman in her fifties or sixties with active or convalescent COVID-19. This chain connects TRBV5-1 to TRBJ1-6; D remains ambiguous. The CDR3 nucleotides read TGCGCCAGCAGCTATGGGCGTGATTCACCCCTCCACTTT. It is translated as CASSYGRDSPLHF.